This record concerns one T cell receptor (beta chain) sequence. Its specificity is not known. The data were taken from a study of cytomegalovirus exposure and HLA in healthy donors. Study-wide results and caveats: Serostatus for CMV was the only available immune exposure information.

In germline, CDR1 is SEHNR, CDR2 FQNEAQ (reference sequence). The V segment lost 5 bases and the J segment 6 bases; nucleotides outside the gene matches: 13. The CDR3 runs to 16 residues. Amplification used 60 Vbeta primers and 13 Jbeta primers. Method: immunoSEQ multiplex PCR; TCRdb's copy keeps in-frame clones and lacks some. This sample has 150,000 to 180,000 clones, with 65% to 85% found just once. This TCR was sampled from a woman aged 40 to 55 in good health and CMV-seropositive. The V and J genes are TRBV7-9 and TRBJ2-7, with 10 bases fitting TRBD2. The sample taken for sequencing was PBMCs. CDR3 loop: CASSRGFSGRMGEQYF. The CDR3, as DNA: TGTGCCAGCAGCAGAGGGTTTAGCGGGAGGATGGGCGAGCAGTACTTC.